The next 19 T cell receptor beta chains were all read from a single sample in a study of T-cell reconstitution after alpha-beta-depleted transplantation in children. A library of TCRbeta sequences, prepared with unique molecular identifiers, was generated. TCRdb itself ran the PCR reads through MiXCR, one entry per CDR3 protein. This sample has under 400,000 distinct CDR3 sequences, with around 25% found just once. This sample comprised PBMCs, mostly from graft donor cells, obtained 180 days after TCRalphabeta/CD19-depleted stem cell transplant. The receptors shown here come from a male patient aged 5 to 17 who had a stem cell transplant for acute lymphoblastic leukemia, so the T cells may come from the graft donor.

This chain joins TRBV2 and TRBJ1-4; 8 bases match TRBD1. The V gene's germline CDR1 is SNHLY and CDR2 FYNNEI. Unmatched junction bases numbered 5, after V lost 6 bases and J lost 5 bases. The CDR3 has 14 amino acids. CDR3 DNA sequence: TGTGCCAGCAGCCACGACAGGGGCAATGAAAAACTGTTTTTT. This encodes CASSHDRGNEKLFF.

The rearrangement links TRBV7-8 to TRBJ2-1; D is unresolved. Germline CDR1 reads SGHVS; CDR2 reads FQNEAQ. This CDR3 comprises 16 residues. Trimming cost V 5 bases and J 8 bases, with 22 bases left between them. This CDR3 reads CASSPRTLGRVDEQFF. The CDR3 coding sequence is TGTGCCAGCAGCCCAAGGACCCTTGGACGTGTGGATGAGCAGTTCTTC.

This clonotype was counted a few times. Germline and junction disagree at one end, which may indicate a read error. The V gene is TRBV4-1, the J gene TRBJ1-5, with D tentatively TRBD1 (6 bases). Germline V gene sequence: CDR1 MGHRA, CDR2 YSYEKL. There are 16 residues in the CDR3. CDR3 amino acids: CASSLVPQGSSQPQHF. CDR3 in DNA: TGCGCCAGCAGCCTGGTGCCGCAGGGGAGCAGTCAGCCCCAGCATTTT.

The chain recombines TRBV5-1 with TRBJ1-2; tentative D call: TRBD1 (6 bases). Germline V CDR1 and CDR2: SGHRS, YFSETQ. V lost 2 bases and J lost 6, with 14 bases in between. The CDR3 loop spans 14 amino acids. The CDR3 sequence is CASSFGQGSDGYTF. The CDR3 region has the DNA TGCGCCAGCAGCTTCGGGCAGGGGAGTGATGGCTACACCTTC.

The V and J genes are TRBV12-3 or TRBV12-4 and TRBJ2-5; 7 positions agree with TRBD1. Trimming cost V 6 bases and J 3 bases; bases outside gene matches: 4. The CDR3 sequence is 13 residues long. The CDR3: CASRSTGEETQYF. CDR3 DNA sequence: TGTGCCAGCAGGTCTACAGGGGAAGAGACCCAGTACTTC.

The V call is TRBV6-1, the J call TRBJ1-2; D gene uncertain. Looked up from germline, CDR1 is MNHNS and CDR2 is SASEGT. The CDR3 runs to 13 residues. V shed 9 bases and J shed 3 bases, with 14 bases lying between them. CDR3 nucleotides: TGTGCCAGTTCGGAGCGGGGAGACTATGGCTACACCTTC. Its translation is CASSERGDYGYTF.

The table lists this clonotype with a few counts. V is TRBV6-5 and J is TRBJ2-7; 8 bases agree with TRBD1. J gave up 2 bases and V 1 base, and 4 bases lay outside the gene matches. Germline CDR1 MNHEY, CDR2 SVGAGI. CDR3 length equals 15 residues. The CDR3: CASSYYPGQAYEQYF. The CDR3 nucleotides read TGTGCCAGCAGTTACTATCCGGGACAGGCCTACGAGCAGTACTTC.

This clonotype appeared a few times. The chain couples TRBV3-1 to TRBJ2-1, with 9 bases matching TRBD1. Losses at the gene ends were 4 bases for V and 4 bases for J; bases not matched to a gene: 5. Looked up from germline, CDR1 is LGHDT and CDR2 is YNNKEL (reference sequence). CDR3 length: 15 residues. This chain's CDR3 is CASSRGTGTYNEQFF. CDR3 DNA sequence: TGTGCCAGCAGCCGCGGGACAGGGACATACAATGAGCAGTTCTTC.

This clonotype has a handful of counts. CDR3 protein: CASSRLSYEQYF. The CDR3 region has the DNA TGTGCCAGCAGCCGGCTCTCCTACGAGCAGTACTTC. This chain connects TRBV6-6 to TRBJ2-7; D is unresolved. This CDR3 has 12 amino acids. Germline lookup yields CDR1 MNHNY and CDR2 SVGAGI (reference sequence). Trimming left V 6 bases short and J 0 bases short, with 6 bases between.

V and J are TRBV6-5 and TRBJ2-2; D is unclear. V was trimmed by 2 bases and J by 2 bases, leaving 15 bases between them. The CDR3 runs to 17 residues. Germline V gives CDR1 MNHEY, CDR2 SVGAGI. The CDR3 sequence: CASSYRPGSANTGELFF. In nucleotides, the CDR3 is TGTGCCAGCAGTTACCGCCCCGGCAGCGCAAACACCGGGGAGCTGTTTTTT.

CDR3 residues: CASSPQGQLSTDTQYF. The CDR3 nucleotides are TGTGCCAGCAGCCCCCAGGGACAGTTAAGCACAGATACGCAGTATTTT. V gene TRBV7-9 combines with J gene TRBJ2-3, with 7 bases identical to TRBD1. Germline V gene sequence: CDR1 SEHNR, CDR2 FQNEAQ (reference sequence). This CDR3 is 16 amino acids long. V lost 5 bases to trimming and J lost 0 bases; unmatched junction nucleotides: 8.

This clonotype occurred a few times. J is TRBJ2-1 and V is TRBV7-3; the match to TRBD2 covers 11 bases. CDR3 length: 15 residues. From germline, CDR1 is SGHTA and CDR2 FQGTGA. The J segment lost 3 bases and the V segment lost 6 bases, leaving 4 bases of the junction unmatched. The CDR3 loop is CASRPTSGVYNEQFF. The DNA of the CDR3 is TGTGCCAGCAGACCGACTAGCGGGGTCTACAATGAGCAGTTCTTC.

This chain connects TRBV15 to TRBJ2-7, with D perhaps matching TRBD1 (6 bases). This CDR3 is built from 14 residues. Germline V gene sequence: CDR1 LNHNV, CDR2 YYDKDF (reference sequence). V was cut by 5 bases and J by 3 bases, with 14 bases left in between. The CDR3 DNA reads as TGTGCCACCAGCGAAAACAGGGTAAACTACGAGCAGTACTTC. Its protein product is CATSENRVNYEQYF.

This clonotype occurred many times. V and J are TRBV5-1 and TRBJ2-2, with 7 bases matching TRBD2. Germline CDR1 reads SGHRS; CDR2 reads YFSETQ. The V and J ends lost 7 bases and 3 bases, in that order; junction bases with no gene match: 0. This CDR3 has 12 amino acids. CDR3 sequence reads: CASLADTGELFF. CDR3 sequence (DNA): TGCGCCAGCCTAGCGGACACCGGGGAGCTGTTTTTT.

The V gene is TRBV9, the J gene TRBJ2-1; 8 bases are a match to TRBD2. V gave up 6 bases and J gave up 4 bases; unmatched junction bases: 6. Germline assignment: CDR1 SGDLS and CDR2 YYNGEE. CDR3 length: 14 residues. The CDR3 nucleotides are TGTGCCAGCACCGGGTCTAGCGGGTACAATGAGCAGTTCTTC. It is translated as CASTGSSGYNEQFF. The variable domain in full, completed from reference TRBV9 and TRBJ2-1, reads DSGVTQTPKHLITATGQRVTLRCSPRSGDLSVYWYQQSLDQGLQFLIQYYNGEERAKGNILERFSAQQFPDLHSELNLSSLELGDSALYFCASTGSSGYNEQFFGPGTRLTVL.

V usage is TRBV20-1 and J usage is TRBJ2-7; maybe TRBD2 (5 bases). The CDR3 has 16 amino acids. Germline-derived CDR1 and CDR2 are DFQATT and SNEGSKA (reference sequence). V lost 1 base to trimming and J lost 1 base, with 17 bases between them. The CDR3 loop is CSARAGIHRSSYEQYF. Written as DNA, the CDR3 is TGCAGTGCTAGAGCCGGGATTCATCGGAGTTCCTACGAGCAGTACTTC.

The V gene is TRBV11-1, the J gene TRBJ2-3; TRBD1 matches at 9 bases. The CDR3 sequence is 16 residues long. Germline V gene sequence: CDR1 SGHAT, CDR2 FQDESV (reference sequence). Germline trimming cut 2 bases from V and 7 bases from J; bases unmatched to any gene: 10. For the CDR3, the DNA is TGTGCCAGCAGCTTAAAAAAAGGGACAGGGAGTAATACGCAGTATTTT. It yields the protein CASSLKKGTGSNTQYF. Full variable domain (rest looked up from reference TRBV11-1 and TRBJ2-3): EAEVAQSPRYKITEKSQAVAFWCDPISGHATLYWYRQILGQGPELLVQFQDESVVDDSQLPKDRFSAERLKGVDSTLKIQPAELGDSAMYLCASSLKKGTGSNTQYFGPGTRLTVL.

This chain connects TRBV6-1 to TRBJ2-1; D is uncertain. The CDR3 runs 15 residues. V lost 10 bases and J 2 bases, leaving 18 bases between the germline ends. The V gene's germline CDR1 is MNHNS and CDR2 SASEGT. DNA of the CDR3: TGTGCCATCCGAGGAGCTCGGATCCCCTACAATGAGCAGTTCTTC. This codes for CAIRGARIPYNEQFF.

Of note for this clonotype: At one end, the junction sequence differs from germline, possibly due to a read error. This rearrangement joins TRBV2 to TRBJ2-1; a possible D gene is TRBD2 (6 bases). The CDR3 length is 15 residues. CDR1 and CDR2 (germline): SNHLY, FYNNEI. The CDR3 region is CASSEGLATANEQFF. CDR3 coding DNA: TGTGCCAGCAGCGAAGGGCTAGCGACTGCCAATGAGCAGTTCTTC.